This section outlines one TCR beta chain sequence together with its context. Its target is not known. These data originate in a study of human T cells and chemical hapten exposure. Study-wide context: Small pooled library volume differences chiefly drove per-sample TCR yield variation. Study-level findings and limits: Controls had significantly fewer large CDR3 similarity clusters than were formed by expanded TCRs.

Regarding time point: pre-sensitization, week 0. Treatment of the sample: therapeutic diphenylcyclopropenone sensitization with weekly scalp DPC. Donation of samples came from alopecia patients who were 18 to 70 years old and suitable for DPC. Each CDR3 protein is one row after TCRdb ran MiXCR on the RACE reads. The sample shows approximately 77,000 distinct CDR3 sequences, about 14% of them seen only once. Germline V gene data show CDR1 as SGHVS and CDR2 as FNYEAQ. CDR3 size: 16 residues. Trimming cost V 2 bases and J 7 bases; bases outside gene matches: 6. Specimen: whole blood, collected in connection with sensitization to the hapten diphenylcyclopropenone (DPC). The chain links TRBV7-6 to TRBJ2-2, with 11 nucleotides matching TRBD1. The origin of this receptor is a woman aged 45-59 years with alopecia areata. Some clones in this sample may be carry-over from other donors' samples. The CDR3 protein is CASSLTDRGRIGELFF. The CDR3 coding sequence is TGTGCCAGCAGCTTAACGGACAGGGGGCGCATCGGGGAGCTGTTTTTT.